A selection of T cell receptor beta chains follows, all from one sample in a study of molecular identifiers for immune sequencing clone quantification. In TCRdb, the PCR reads were re-called with MiXCR into one record per CDR3 protein. The table shows over 85,000 distinct CDR3 sequences, with roughly a fifth occurring only once. Sequenced sample: naive CD8+ T cells from blood, with Jurkat cell RNA spiked in. The origin of the receptors is a human donor in good health. Some libraries in this study had Jurkat cell RNA spiked in. Each CDR3 is given without its conserved first and last residue.

>TRBV7-9|TRBJ2-7
ASSASRDRGDEQY
>TRBV4-1|TRBJ2-7
ASSLGRGLYEQY
>TRBV28|TRBJ2-7
AIRDRGREQY
>TRBV25-1|TRBJ2-1
ASSERFPEEQF
>TRBV4-3|TRBJ1-6
ASSPRQGAESPLH
>TRBV12-3/TRBV12-4|TRBJ2-3
ASSLLTRTDTQY
>TRBV4-3|TRBJ2-3
ASSQEGRPTDTQY
>TRBV6-2/TRBV6-3|TRBJ1-1
ASTIMKNTEAF
>TRBV19|TRBJ1-3
ASTPRDSGNTIY
>TRBV27|TRBJ2-3
VVLAGDADTQY
>TRBV7-9|TRBJ1-1
ASSEGQGTNTEAF
>TRBV4-1|TRBJ2-7
ASSQEQRGAYEQY
>TRBV7-6|TRBJ2-7
ASSSASGRNEQY
>TRBV30|TRBJ2-7
AWSVVGPTYEQY
>TRBV6-5|TRBJ2-5
ASSYYPGGTEETQY
>TRBV12-3/TRBV12-4|TRBJ2-1
ASSLAAGDSYNEQF
>TRBV15|TRBJ2-3
ATSRDRWSGGDADTQY
>TRBV30|TRBJ2-1
AWSEGWDEQF
>TRBV6-6|TRBJ1-1
ASSYGLGASTEAF
>TRBV19|TRBJ1-1
ASRIHREAF
>TRBV20-1|TRBJ2-4
SASLGNIQY
>TRBV6-2/TRBV6-3|TRBJ2-3
ASTGGQDTQY
>TRBV7-9|TRBJ2-1
ASSPAGHNEQF
>TRBV19|TRBJ2-3
ASSNRLAGHTDTQY
>TRBV28|TRBJ2-7
ATTDRVAPGEQY
>TRBV27|TRBJ2-5
ASSLRAGGPETQY
>TRBV6-5|TRBJ2-5
ASSYSTGETQY
>TRBV2|TRBJ1-1
ASSFYGASTEAF
>TRBV4-1|TRBJ2-1
ASSQSWNSNKQF
>TRBV15|TRBJ1-1
ATSRGEGLNTEAF
>TRBV27|TRBJ1-2
ASSLMGGFGYT
>TRBV19|TRBJ1-5
ASRTGTVGQPQH
>TRBV6-5|TRBJ2-2
ASGDGDTGELF
>TRBV9|TRBJ2-2
ASSAGLVPGELF
>TRBV19|TRBJ2-1
ASSYFGNEQF
>TRBV4-3|TRBJ1-5
ASSLTRGGNQPQH
>TRBV10-3|TRBJ2-1
AISDPSGLAGGTYNEQF
>TRBV6-5|TRBJ2-7
ASQIWEGAYEQY
>TRBV27|TRBJ2-7
ASSPTSLAVPTYEQY
>TRBV28|TRBJ1-2
ASSYPGQGNYGYT
>TRBV28|TRBJ2-1
ASSLSWGEQF
>TRBV29-1|TRBJ2-7
SAGQGVGYEQY
>TRBV7-9|TRBJ2-7
ASSPPQGYEQY
>TRBV6-5|TRBJ2-3
ASSPGQGTPRRY
>TRBV3-1|TRBJ2-7
ASSPFPGTVYEQY